This T cell receptor beta chain was observed in a study of OX40 agonist ivuxolimab in advanced cancers. The junction had 7 bases not matched to a gene; V was cut back by 2 bases and J by 5 bases. Germline V gene sequence: CDR1 SGDLS, CDR2 YYNGEE. The CDR3 is 15 amino acids. Only in-frame clones appear in the TCRdb table, and some are missing; sequencing was by immunoSEQ multiplex PCR. The sample lists 100,000 or so clones; about four fifths were seen once. The source material was CD4+ or CD8+ T cells sorted from blood, sampled in a trial of the OX40 agonist ivuxolimab. This clonotype was sampled from an adult with an advanced solid tumor such as melanoma, head and neck, liver or kidney cancer. V and J are TRBV9 and TRBJ2-1; 7 nucleotides align to TRBD1. CDR3 loop: CASSVLWTGNNEQFF. The CDR3 DNA is TGTGCCAGCAGCGTCCTATGGACAGGTAACAATGAGCAGTTCTTC.